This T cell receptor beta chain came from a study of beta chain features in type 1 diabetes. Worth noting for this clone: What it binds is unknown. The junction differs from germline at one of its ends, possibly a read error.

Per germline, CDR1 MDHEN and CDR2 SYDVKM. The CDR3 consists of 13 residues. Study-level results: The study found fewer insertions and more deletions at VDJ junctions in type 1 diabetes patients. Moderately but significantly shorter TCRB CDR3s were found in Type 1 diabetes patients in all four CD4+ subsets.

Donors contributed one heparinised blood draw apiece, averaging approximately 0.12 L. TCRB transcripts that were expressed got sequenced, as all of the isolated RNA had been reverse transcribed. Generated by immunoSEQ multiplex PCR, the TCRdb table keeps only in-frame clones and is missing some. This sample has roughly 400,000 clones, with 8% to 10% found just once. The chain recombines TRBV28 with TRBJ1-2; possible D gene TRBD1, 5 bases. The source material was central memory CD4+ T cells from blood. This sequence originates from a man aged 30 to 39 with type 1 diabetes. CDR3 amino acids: CASSGAGYYGYTF. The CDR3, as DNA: TGCGCCAGCAGCGGGGCAGGATACTATGGCTACACCTTC.